The next 5 T cell receptor beta chains were all read from a single sample in a study of T cell repertoires in cytomegalovirus infection. Their recognized antigens are unknown. MiXCR, applied by TCRdb to the reads, yields one record per CDR3 protein. The table has 150,000 or so distinct CDR3 sequences, less than 25% seen once. The sequenced sample was CD8+ T cells from cultured PBMCs, obtained from culture after CMV antigen stimulation. These receptors came from a human donor in good health (CMV status not recorded). Some clones in this sample may be carry-over from other donors' samples.

Written as DNA, the CDR3 is TGCGCCAGCAGCCAAGATAGCAGCCTAGCGGGGGAGTACCAAGAGACCCAGTACTTC. As protein: CASSQDSSLAGEYQETQYF. This chain uses TRBV4-3 with TRBJ2-5; TRBD2 matches 10 bases. This CDR3 has 19 residues. Per the germline V gene, CDR1 is LGHNA and CDR2 is YSLEER. Losses at the gene ends were 0 bases for V and 0 bases for J; bases not matched to a gene: 10.

This clonotype was recorded many times. The chain is built from TRBV6-4 and TRBJ2-1, with TRBD2 matching 8 bases. The CDR3 sequence is 17 residues long. V gave up 2 bases and J gave up 1 base; unmatched junction bases: 7. CDR1 MRHNA and CDR2 SNTAGT come from the germline V gene. The chain's CDR3 is CASSDGGSGGSYNEQFF. For the CDR3, the DNA is TGTGCCAGCAGTGACGGGGGCAGCGGGGGATCCTACAATGAGCAGTTCTTC.

J is TRBJ2-2 and V is TRBV28; 7 bases match TRBD1. CDR3 length: 15 residues. In germline, CDR1 is MDHEN, CDR2 SYDVKM. V gave up 2 bases and J gave up 1 base; unmatched junction bases: 1. CDR3 nucleotide sequence: TGTGCCAGCAGTTTAAGGACAGGGAACACCGGGGAGCTGTTTTTT. Encoded protein: CASSLRTGNTGELFF.

This clonotype was counted between two and nine times. The CDR3: CASSLLGRSNQPQHF. The CDR3 DNA reads TGTGCCAGCAGCTTATTGGGACGGAGCAATCAGCCCCAGCATTTT. The chain links TRBV7-6 to TRBJ1-5; D may be TRBD1 (5 bases). This CDR3 has 15 amino acids. The germline gives CDR1 SGHVS, CDR2 FNYEAQ. Trimming took 2 bases from V and 1 from J, leaving 9 bases between them.

This clonotype was seen only a few times. The chain links TRBV14 to TRBJ1-2, with D hard to call. Trimming pared 3 bases from V and 8 bases from J, leaving 19 bases between. CDR1 is SGHDN, CDR2 FVKESK, per germline. This CDR3 region has 15 residues. The CDR3 spells CASSHQENYLWGYTF. In nucleotides, the CDR3 is TGTGCCAGCAGCCACCAGGAGAACTACCTATGGGGCTACACCTTC.